Listed here are 27 T cell receptor beta chains from one sample, sequenced in a study of blood T cell repertoires in COVID-19. TCRdb's table, derived via immunoSEQ multiplex PCR, lists solely in-frame clones and lacks some. The table records 300,000 or so clones, around 87% of them present only once. The specimen was peripheral blood. These receptors were obtained from a woman aged 45-59 years who had recovered from COVID-19.

The chain carries TRBV5-1 and TRBJ2-5; TRBD2 aligns across 7 bases. The CDR3 sequence is 14 residues long. The ends lost 4 bases at V and 3 bases at J; junction bases unmatched: 6. Germline-derived CDR1 and CDR2 are SGHRS and YFSETQ. The CDR3 loop is CASSVLAVKETQYF. CDR3 nucleotide sequence: TGCGCCAGCAGCGTCCTAGCGGTTAAAGAGACCCAGTACTTC.

This rearrangement joins TRBV6-2 or TRBV6-3 to TRBJ2-3; 8 bases line up with TRBD1. The length of the CDR3 is 15 residues. Trimming at V came to 5 bases and at J to 3 bases, leaving 7 bases not matched to a gene. Germline lookup yields CDR1 MNHEY and CDR2 SVGEGT. CDR3 coding DNA: TGTGCCAGCAGTACTCGGACAGGGACGACAGATACGCAGTATTTT. Its translation is CASSTRTGTTDTQYF.

The chain combines TRBV18 with TRBJ2-5, with a possible D match to TRBD1 (5 bases). Germline values: CDR1 KGHSH, CDR2 LQKENI. This CDR3 contains 14 residues. Trimming left V 3 bases short and J 5 bases short, with 13 bases between. The CDR3 is CASSPDTLRETQYF. CDR3 coding DNA: TGTGCCAGCTCACCGGACACACTCAGGGAGACCCAGTACTTC.

As to this clone: Other DNA sequences in the same sample also yield this CDR3. The chain recombines TRBV27 with TRBJ1-1, with a tentative D call TRBD1 (6 bases). V was pared by 3 bases and J by 4 bases, with 12 bases between. The CDR3 length is 14 residues. Germline values: CDR1 MNHEY, CDR2 SMNVEV (reference sequence). The CDR3 is CASSFQGRGTEAFF. CDR3 nucleotides: TGTGCCAGCAGTTTTCAGGGGCGCGGCACTGAAGCTTTCTTT.

The chain links TRBV7-8 to TRBJ2-7; the D is unclear. This CDR3 has 15 residues. Germline V gives CDR1 SGHVS, CDR2 FQNEAQ. V was cut by 1 base and J by 2 bases, with 12 bases left in between. The CDR3 protein is CASSLGRGLTYEQYF. The CDR3 DNA follows: TGTGCCAGCAGCTTAGGCCGTGGCCTTACCTACGAGCAGTACTTC.

V gene TRBV29-1 combines with J gene TRBJ1-5; a weak D match, TRBD1 (5 bases). Trimming removed 6 bases at V and 4 bases at J, with 13 bases between. Germline CDR1 reads SQVTM; CDR2 reads ANQGSEA. The CDR3 sequence is 13 residues long. The CDR3, as DNA: TGCAGCGTCGGATTCGGGGGAAATCAGCCCCAGCATTTT. Residues: CSVGFGGNQPQHF.

The chain couples TRBV28 to TRBJ2-7; unclear D gene. Deletions cut 5 bases from V and 7 bases from J, with 15 bases between. The CDR3 length is 13 residues. The germline CDR1 and CDR2 sequences are MDHEN and SYDVKM. The CDR3 is CASSTVSLWEQYF. For the CDR3, the DNA is TGTGCCAGCAGTACCGTGAGTCTATGGGAGCAGTACTTC.

The rearrangement joins TRBV6-2 or TRBV6-3 to TRBJ1-6; D is undetermined. The V end lost 5 bases, the J end lost 6 bases, and 5 bases lay between the germline ends. Germline V gives CDR1 MNHEY, CDR2 SVGEGT. The CDR3 consists of 12 residues. The DNA for the CDR3 is TGTGCCAGCAGTCCGGGTAATTCACCCCTCCACTTT. This codes for CASSPGNSPLHF.

The chain combines TRBV6-5 with TRBJ2-3, with D perhaps TRBD2 (5 bases). This CDR3 region has 13 residues. Germline values: CDR1 MNHEY, CDR2 SVGAGI. Between the trimmed V and J ends, which lost 6 bases and 6 bases, there was a span of 13 bases. This chain's CDR3 is CASRFTGEDTQYF. The CDR3 nucleotides are TGTGCCAGCAGATTTACCGGGGAGGATACGCAGTATTTT.

This chain uses TRBV6-2 or TRBV6-3 with TRBJ2-1; the D gene is possibly TRBD1 (6 bases). This CDR3 is built from 16 residues. V dropped 5 bases and J dropped 4 bases, with 18 bases sitting between them. The germline V gene has CDR1 MNHEY and CDR2 SVGEGT. The CDR3 protein is CASSGTDSRRYNEQFF. The CDR3, as DNA: TGTGCCAGCAGTGGGACGGACAGTCGGCGATACAATGAGCAGTTCTTC.

The rearrangement links TRBV10-2 to TRBJ2-1, with TRBD2 matching over 7 bases. CDR1 and CDR2 (germline): WSHSY, SAAADI. The J segment lost 12 bases and the V segment lost 7 bases, leaving 12 bases of the junction unmatched. The CDR3 loop spans 13 amino acids. The CDR3 region has the DNA TGCGCCAGCACCCTAGGGACTTTAGCGGGGCAGTTCTTC. This codes for CASTLGTLAGQFF.

The chain combines TRBV19 with TRBJ1-2; D remains ambiguous. CDR1 and CDR2 from the germline V gene are LNHDA and SQIVND (reference sequence). This CDR3 is built from 13 residues. V was cut by 7 bases and J by 0 bases, with 9 bases left in between. Here the CDR3 DNA reads TGTGCCAGTAAAGTAGAAACTAACTATGGCTACACCTTC. The encoded protein is CASKVETNYGYTF.

The V gene is TRBV7-9, the J gene TRBJ1-1; 7 bases line up with TRBD1. The germline V gene has CDR1 SEHNR and CDR2 FQNEAQ (reference sequence). V was clipped by 4 bases and J by 3 bases; unmatched bases: 11. The CDR3 runs 16 residues. The CDR3 coding sequence is TGTGCCAGCAGCTCTAGCCCAGGGGGGAGAGACACTGAAGCTTTCTTT. Protein sequence: CASSSSPGGRDTEAFF. Complete variable domain (other parts from reference TRBV7-9 and TRBJ1-1): DTGVSQNPRHKITKRGQNVTFRCDPISEHNRLYWYRQTLGQGPEFLTYFQNEAQLEKSRLLSDRFSAERPKGSFSTLEIQRTEQGDSAMYLCASSSSPGGRDTEAFFGQGTRLTVV.

The chain carries TRBV4-3 and TRBJ2-1, with TRBD2 matching 8 bases. Germline loops: CDR1 LGHNA, CDR2 YSLEER. V dropped 0 bases and J dropped 0; count of bases not matched to a gene: 4. The CDR3 spans 17 residues. This chain's CDR3 is CASSQDPSGSSYNEQFF. For the CDR3, the DNA is TGCGCCAGCAGCCAAGACCCGAGCGGGAGCTCCTACAATGAGCAGTTCTTC.

The chain combines TRBV28 with TRBJ2-2; the D gene is possibly TRBD2 (6 bases). Germline CDR1 reads MDHEN; CDR2 reads SYDVKM. V lost 1 base to trimming and J lost 6 bases, with 18 bases between them. The CDR3 runs 17 residues. The CDR3 loop reads CASSLFFVRREAGELFF. CDR3 in DNA: TGTGCCAGCAGTTTATTCTTCGTCAGGAGGGAGGCCGGGGAGCTGTTTTTT.

The DNA for the CDR3 is TGTGCCAGCAGTCAGGGTAGCACTGAAGCTTTCTTT. Its translation: CASSQGSTEAFF. This chain links TRBV2 with TRBJ1-1; a possible D gene is TRBD1 (5 bases). The CDR3 is made up of 12 amino acids. Germline V gives CDR1 SNHLY, CDR2 FYNNEI. V was cut by 5 bases and J by 4 bases, with 8 bases left in between.

J is TRBJ2-1 and V is TRBV6-5; weak D call: TRBD1 (6 bases). Trimming removed 6 bases from V and 7 bases from J, with 19 bases in between. This CDR3 is 15 amino acids long. CDR1 is MNHEY, CDR2 SVGAGI, per germline. CDR3 sequence: CASRPQGTGSNEQFF. In nucleotides, the CDR3 is TGTGCCAGCAGGCCACAGGGTACGGGTTCGAATGAGCAGTTCTTC.

The V call is TRBV4-1, the J call TRBJ2-7; 8 positions agree with TRBD1. The CDR3 has 15 residues. Losses at the gene ends were 0 bases for V and 5 bases for J; bases not matched to a gene: 6. The V gene's germline CDR1 is MGHRA and CDR2 YSYEKL. The CDR3 bases are TGCGCCAGCAGCCAAGAGCCAGGGGGCGGCGACGAGCAGTACTTC. Translated: CASSQEPGGGDEQYF.

This clone was seen a single time. Other DNA variants within this sample encode the same CDR3. This chain uses TRBV7-3 with TRBJ2-1; 9 bases are a match to TRBD2. Looked up from germline, CDR1 is SGHTA and CDR2 is FQGTGA. Trimming at V came to 1 base and at J to 4 bases, leaving 2 bases not matched to a gene. The CDR3 contains 15 residues. The CDR3, as DNA: TGTGCCAGCAGCTTAAGGCTAGCGGGGTACAATGAGCAGTTCTTC. Translated: CASSLRLAGYNEQFF.

The chain is built from TRBV30 and TRBJ1-1; D is undetermined. The V gene lost 2 bases and the J gene lost 0 bases, with 7 bases spanning the gap. The CDR3 runs to 13 residues. Germline V gene lookup returns CDR1 GTSNPN and CDR2 SVGIG (reference sequence). The CDR3 DNA sequence: TGTGCCTGGAGTTACTCGATGAACACTGAAGCTTTCTTT. This sequence encodes CAWSYSMNTEAFF. Looking up the rest from reference TRBV30 and TRBJ1-1 gives the full variable domain: SQTIHQWPATLVQPVGSPLSLECTVEGTSNPNLYWYRQAAGRGLQLLFYSVGIGQISSEVPQNLSASRPQDRQFILSSKKLLLSDSGFYLCAWSYSMNTEAFFGQGTRLTVV.

V is TRBV11-2 and J is TRBJ1-2, with TRBD1 as a possible D gene (5 bases). Germline CDR1 and CDR2: SGHAT and FQNNGV. Trimming removed 1 base at V and 8 bases at J, with 11 bases between. The CDR3 loop spans 13 amino acids. Written as DNA, the CDR3 is TGTGCCAGCAGCTTAGGCAGGGTTTCCGGCTACACCTTC. This gives the protein CASSLGRVSGYTF.

This chain's CDR3 is CASSPTGGFGEKLFF. For the CDR3, the DNA is TGTGCCAGCAGTCCGACAGGGGGCTTTGGTGAAAAACTGTTTTTT. The rearrangement joins TRBV6-5 to TRBJ1-4, with TRBD1 identical over 10 bases. From germline, CDR1 is MNHEY and CDR2 SVGAGI. V dropped 5 bases and J dropped 7; count of bases not matched to a gene: 7. CDR3 length: 15 residues.

The chain joins TRBV27 to TRBJ1-6; no clear D. The CDR3 spans 15 residues. Per germline, CDR1 MNHEY and CDR2 SMNVEV (reference sequence). The V end lost 6 bases, the J end lost 4 bases, and 13 bases lay between the germline ends. The CDR3 is CASSPPGSYNSPLHF. CDR3 nucleotides: TGTGCCAGCAGCCCTCCGGGGTCTTATAATTCACCCCTCCACTTT.

V and J are TRBV6-6 and TRBJ2-2; D call uncertain. Germline V gene lookup returns CDR1 MNHNY and CDR2 SVGAGI (reference sequence). V was pared by 4 bases and J by 5 bases, with 11 bases between. This CDR3 spans 14 amino acids. The CDR3 loop is CASSSRITTGELFF. The CDR3 bases are TGTGCCAGCAGTTCCCGAATCACTACCGGGGAGCTGTTTTTT.

The chain carries TRBV5-1 and TRBJ1-2; weak D call: TRBD1 (6 bases). V shed 0 bases and J shed 3 bases, with 12 bases lying between them. Germline V gene lookup returns CDR1 SGHRS and CDR2 YFSETQ. The CDR3 covers 15 residues. The CDR3, as DNA: TGCGCCAGCAGCTTGGGAACAGGGCCTGACTATGGCTACACCTTC. Protein: CASSLGTGPDYGYTF.

The chain couples TRBV15 to TRBJ1-4; D possibly corresponds to TRBD1 (5 bases). The CDR3 spans 13 residues. The V gene's germline CDR1 is LNHNV and CDR2 YYDKDF (reference sequence). The ends were cut back, 7 bases at V and 4 bases at J, with 10 bases in the middle. CDR3 in DNA: TGTGCCACCACCAGGGCTCGTAATGAAAAACTGTTTTTT. This sequence encodes CATTRARNEKLFF.

This chain connects TRBV11-2 to TRBJ2-1, with 10 bases fitting TRBD2. CDR3 length: 15 amino acids. The junction had 3 bases not matched to a gene; V was cut back by 4 bases and J by 3 bases. Looked up from germline, CDR1 is SGHAT and CDR2 is FQNNGV. CDR3 sequence reads: CASSYSGGDYNEQFF. The CDR3 DNA reads as TGTGCCAGCAGCTACAGCGGGGGGGACTACAATGAGCAGTTCTTC.